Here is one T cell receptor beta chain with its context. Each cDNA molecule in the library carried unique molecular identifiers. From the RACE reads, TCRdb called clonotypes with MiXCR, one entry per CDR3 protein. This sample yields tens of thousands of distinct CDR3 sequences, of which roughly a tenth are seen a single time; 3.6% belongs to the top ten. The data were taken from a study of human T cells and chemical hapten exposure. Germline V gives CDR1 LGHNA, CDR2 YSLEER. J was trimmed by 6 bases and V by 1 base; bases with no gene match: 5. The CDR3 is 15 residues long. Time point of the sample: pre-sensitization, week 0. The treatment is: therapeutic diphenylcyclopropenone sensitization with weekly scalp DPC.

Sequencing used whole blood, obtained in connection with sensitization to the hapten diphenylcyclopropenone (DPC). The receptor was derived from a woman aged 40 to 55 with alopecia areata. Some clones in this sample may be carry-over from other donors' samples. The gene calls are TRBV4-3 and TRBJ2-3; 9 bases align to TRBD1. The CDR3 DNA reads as TGCGCCAGCAGCCAAGCGGGGACAGGGCCGGATACGCAGTATTTT. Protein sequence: CASSQAGTGPDTQYF.